This T cell receptor (beta chain) was sequenced in a study of cytomegalovirus exposure and HLA in healthy donors. Study context: Sequencing of roughly 180 million T cells in an earlier analysis found about 120 million unique TCR beta sequences.

60 Vbeta and 13 Jbeta primers were used in PCR. Sequencing used immunoSEQ multiplex PCR; TCRdb keeps in-frame clones, though not all of them. The sample lists approximately 120,000 clones, 74% occurring once. A word on this clone: Its antigen is still unknown. Compared with germline, one end of the junction differs, possibly owing to a read error.

Findings and limits, study-wide: Overall, around 160 TCR beta chains were annotated as cytomegalovirus-associated. Analysis performed later showed TCR beta chains linked to HLA being more clonally expanded than equally common others.

Germline CDR1 SEHNR, CDR2 FQNEAQ (reference sequence). This CDR3 has 17 residues. The TCR was taken from a woman between 50 and 59 years old in good health and CMV-seropositive. The rearrangement uses TRBV7-9 and TRBJ1-2; D might be TRBD1 (6 bases). Sequencing was carried out using PBMCs. The chain's CDR3 is CSSSSPERGQGRDGYTF. CDR3 DNA: TGTTCCAGCAGCTCCCCGGAGCGAGGTCAGGGGCGAGATGGCTACACCTTC.